This T cell receptor (beta chain) was captured by sequencing in a study of neoadjuvant anti-PD-1 for oral cavity cancer. Overall study context: Before surgery, most patients got three to four biweekly 3 mg/kg nivolumab doses.

The table came from immunoSEQ multiplex PCR; TCRdb's copy has only in-frame clones and leaves some out. The sample lists about 68,000 clones; about 85% were seen once. Time point described: after neoadjuvant nivolumab, at surgical resection. This clone has just one count. At one end the junction does not follow the germline gene, possibly because of a read error. Germline values: CDR1 SSHAT, CDR2 FNYEAQ (reference sequence). The CDR3 consists of 13 residues. The source material was PBMCs, sampled after nivolumab (anti-PD-1) treatment. This receptor was obtained from a person aged 40 to 85 with oral cavity squamous cell carcinoma. V is TRBV7-7 and J is TRBJ1-1; D unclear. CDR3 in amino acids: CASSLEVGTEAFF. The CDR3 nucleotides read TGTGCTAGCAGCTTAGAAGTAGGTACTGAAGCTTTCTTT. Looking up the rest from reference TRBV7-7 and TRBJ1-1 gives the full variable domain: GAGVSQSPRYKVTKRGQDVTLRCDPISSHATLYWYQQALGQGPEFLTYFNYEAQPDKSGLPSDRFSAERPEGSISTLTIQRTEQRDSAMYRCASSLEVGTEAFFGQGTRLTVV.